The clone carrying this T cell receptor (beta chain) was seen only once. The assay was immunoSEQ multiplex PCR, and TCRdb's table has in-frame clones only and misses some. In the table there are some 70,000 clones, roughly 73% of which are singletons. The sample is drawn from a study of blood T cell repertoires in COVID-19. In the study overall: COVID-19 samples, acute and convalescent, were from the United States, Italy and Spain. T cells, B-cell-depleted T cells, or PBMCs provided the cDNA or gDNA that served as material.

This CDR3 contains 15 residues. CDR1 is SGHTA and CDR2 is FQGNSA in the germline V gene. The junction had 1 base not matched to a gene; V was cut back by 3 bases and J by 0 bases. Material: peripheral blood. V and J are TRBV7-2 and TRBJ2-3; 9 bases align to TRBD1. The TCR comes from a woman aged 60-70 years with acute or convalescent COVID-19. The CDR3 DNA reads TGTGCCAGCAGCTTGACAGGGGGTAGCACAGATACGCAGTATTTT. Translated: CASSLTGGSTDTQYF. Supplemented by reference TRBV7-2 and TRBJ2-3, the full variable domain reads GAGVSQSPSNKVTEKGKDVELRCDPISGHTALYWYRQSLGQGLEFLIYFQGNSAPDKSGLPSDRFSAERTGGSVSTLTIQRTQQEDSAVYLCASSLTGGSTDTQYFGPGTRLTVL.